This T cell receptor (beta chain) was identified during a study of radiotherapy plus CTLA-4 blockade in lung cancer. Study-wide context: An objective response was seen in 15% to 20% of patients, and disease control in less than 35%.

This clone occurred once. The antigen is not known. This CDR3 has 15 amino acids. The V segment lost 3 bases and the J segment 5 bases; nucleotides outside the gene matches: 9. Germline CDR1 SGHNT, CDR2 YYREEE (reference sequence). Study-wide results and limits: Alongside interferon-beta, early blood T cell clone dynamics were reportedly the best predictor of response.

TCRdb's table, derived via immunoSEQ multiplex PCR, lists solely in-frame clones and lacks some. In the table there are approximately 94,000 clones, approximately 82% of which are singletons. Sequencing used peripheral blood, obtained from a patient treated with radiotherapy plus ipilimumab. The sequence was collected from a human donor with non-small cell lung cancer that progressed on radiotherapy plus ipilimumab. The chain carries TRBV5-4 and TRBJ2-5; TRBD1 agrees at 8 bases. CDR3 nucleotide sequence: TGTGCCAGCAGCTCCCGACAGGGGATGTGGGAGACCCAGTACTTC. As protein: CASSSRQGMWETQYF.